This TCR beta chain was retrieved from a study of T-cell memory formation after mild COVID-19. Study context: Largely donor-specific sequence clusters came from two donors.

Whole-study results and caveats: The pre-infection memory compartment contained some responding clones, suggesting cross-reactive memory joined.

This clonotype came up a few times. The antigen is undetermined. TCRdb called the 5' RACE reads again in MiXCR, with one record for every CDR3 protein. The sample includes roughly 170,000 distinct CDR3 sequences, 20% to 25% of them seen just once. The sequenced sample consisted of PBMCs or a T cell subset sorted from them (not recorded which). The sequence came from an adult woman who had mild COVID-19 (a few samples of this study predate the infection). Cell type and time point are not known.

As DNA, the CDR3 is TGTGCCAGCAGTCCGGGACAGATACAAGAGACCCAGTACTTC. This codes for CASSPGQIQETQYF. The chain joins TRBV12-3 or TRBV12-4 to TRBJ2-5, with TRBD1 matching over 7 bases. Trimming cost V 5 bases and J 2 bases; bases outside gene matches: 5. The CDR3 extends over 14 amino acids.